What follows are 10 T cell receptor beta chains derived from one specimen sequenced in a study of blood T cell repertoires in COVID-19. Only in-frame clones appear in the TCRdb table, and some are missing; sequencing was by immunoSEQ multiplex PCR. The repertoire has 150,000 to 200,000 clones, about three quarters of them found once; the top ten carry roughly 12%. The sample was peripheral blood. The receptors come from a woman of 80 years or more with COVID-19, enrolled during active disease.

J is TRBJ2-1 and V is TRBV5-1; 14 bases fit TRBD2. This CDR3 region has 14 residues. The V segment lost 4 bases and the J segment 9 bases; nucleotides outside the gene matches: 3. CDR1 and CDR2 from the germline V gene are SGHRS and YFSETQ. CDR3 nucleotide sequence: TGCGCCAGCAGCCCGGGACTAGCGGGGGCTGAGCAGTTCTTC. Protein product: CASSPGLAGAEQFF.

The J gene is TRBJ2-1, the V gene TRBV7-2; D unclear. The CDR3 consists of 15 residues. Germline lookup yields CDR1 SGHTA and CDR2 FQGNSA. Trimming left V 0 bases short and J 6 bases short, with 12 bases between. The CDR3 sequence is CASSLAVLTVNEQFF. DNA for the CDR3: TGTGCCAGCAGCTTAGCAGTCCTTACGGTCAATGAGCAGTTCTTC.

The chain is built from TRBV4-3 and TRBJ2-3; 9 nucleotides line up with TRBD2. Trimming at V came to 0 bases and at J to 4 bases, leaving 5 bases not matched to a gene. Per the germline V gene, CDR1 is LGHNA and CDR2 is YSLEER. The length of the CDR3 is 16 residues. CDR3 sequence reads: CASSQDWAGGADTQYF. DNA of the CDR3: TGCGCCAGCAGCCAAGATTGGGCGGGGGGGGCAGATACGCAGTATTTT.

The CDR3 sequence is CASSLQRGAQTGELFF. The CDR3 nucleotides are TGTGCCAGCAGCTTGCAGCGGGGGGCCCAAACCGGGGAGCTGTTTTTT. This sequence joins TRBV5-4 and TRBJ2-2, with TRBD2 matching 9 bases. The V gene's germline CDR1 is SGHNT and CDR2 YYREEE (reference sequence). This CDR3 contains 16 residues. V was pared by 1 base and J by 5 bases, with 6 bases of the junction left unmatched.

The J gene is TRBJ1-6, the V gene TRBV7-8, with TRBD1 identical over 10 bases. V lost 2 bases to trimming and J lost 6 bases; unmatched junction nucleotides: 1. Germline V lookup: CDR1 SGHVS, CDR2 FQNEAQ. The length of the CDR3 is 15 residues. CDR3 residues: CASSLRTGGNSPLHF. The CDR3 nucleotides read TGTGCCAGCAGCTTACGGACAGGGGGTAATTCACCCCTCCACTTT.

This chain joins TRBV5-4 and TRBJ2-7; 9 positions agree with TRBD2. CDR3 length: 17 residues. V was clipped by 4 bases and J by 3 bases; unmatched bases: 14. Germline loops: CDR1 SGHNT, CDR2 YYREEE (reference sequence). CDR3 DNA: TGTGCCAGCAGCCCCCCGGGCGGCGGGAGGGCCCTCTACGAGCAGTACTTC. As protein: CASSPPGGGRALYEQYF.

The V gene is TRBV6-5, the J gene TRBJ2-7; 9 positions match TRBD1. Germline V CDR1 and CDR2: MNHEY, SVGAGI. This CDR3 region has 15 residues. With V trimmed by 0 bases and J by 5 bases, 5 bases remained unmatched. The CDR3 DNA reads TGTGCCAGCAGTTACTCCGGACAGGGGAGGCACGAGCAGTACTTC. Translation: CASSYSGQGRHEQYF.

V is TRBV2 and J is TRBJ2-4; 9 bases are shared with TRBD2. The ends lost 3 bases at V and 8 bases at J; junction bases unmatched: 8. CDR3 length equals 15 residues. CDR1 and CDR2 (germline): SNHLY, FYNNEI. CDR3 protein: CASSDRAGGEDIQYF. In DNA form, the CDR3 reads TGTGCCAGCAGTGATCGGGCGGGAGGGGAGGACATTCAGTACTTC.

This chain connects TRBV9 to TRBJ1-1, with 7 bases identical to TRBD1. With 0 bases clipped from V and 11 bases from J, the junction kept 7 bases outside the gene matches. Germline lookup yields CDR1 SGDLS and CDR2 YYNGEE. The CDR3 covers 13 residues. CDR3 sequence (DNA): TGTGCCAGCAGCGTAGCTCCCGGACAGGATGCTTTCTTT. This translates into CASSVAPGQDAFF.

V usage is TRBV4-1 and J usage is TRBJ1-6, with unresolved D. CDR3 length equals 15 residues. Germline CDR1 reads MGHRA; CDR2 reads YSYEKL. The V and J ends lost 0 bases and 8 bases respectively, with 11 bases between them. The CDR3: CASSQEPGFDSPLHF. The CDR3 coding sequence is TGCGCCAGCAGCCAAGAACCAGGCTTCGATTCACCCCTCCACTTT.